A selection of T cell receptor beta chains follows, all from one sample in a study of cytotoxic CD8 clonotypes in ibrutinib-treated CLL. TCRdb's copy holds only in-frame clones and misses some; the assay was immunoSEQ multiplex PCR. Among 35,000 or so clones, 69% were seen once, and the ten largest hold 28%. The starting material was PBMCs, obtained before ibrutinib treatment. Receptors originate from a human donor with chronic lymphocytic leukemia. Each CDR3 is given without its conserved first and last residue.

>11|TRBV4-1|TRBJ1-2
ASSQVVGEGYT
>14|TRBV11-1|TRBJ2-6
ASSPSYGAGANVLT
>13|TRBV13|TRBJ2-7
ASSYATKGHSEQY
>13|TRBV27|TRBJ2-5
ASSMGLAGLETQY
>14|TRBV6-5|TRBJ2-7
ASSLQTSGITYEQY
>12|TRBV27|TRBJ2-7
ASSFIDRVHEQY
>10|TRBV29-1|TRBJ1-2
SVESQGEGYT
>13|TRBV5-1|TRBJ1-5
ASSPQTGGAAVQH
>10|TRBV7-2|TRBJ2-1
ASSPTLWGQF
>12|TRBV30|TRBJ2-7
ALYTRDREYEQY
>11|TRBV10-3|TRBJ2-7
ATTGTDSYEQY
>11|TRBV7-7|TRBJ2-5
ASSLGVQETQY
>10|TRBV9|TRBJ2-7
ASSPDGYEQY
>18|TRBV5-5|TRBJ2-3
ASSLAAVIVLAGDTDTQY
>13|TRBV10-3|TRBJ2-7
AISARDTGTYEQY
>14|TRBV27|TRBJ2-3
ASSLHSGVGPDTQY
>11|TRBV6-1|TRBJ1-3
AGPGSSGNTIY
>13|TRBV6-5|TRBJ2-7
ASTRVGGVSYEQY
>10|TRBV5-6|TRBJ2-3
ASSYIRDTQY
>9|TRBV6-5|TRBJ1-2
ASSARYGYT
>13|TRBV11-2|TRBJ1-5
ASSLGQGSNQPQH
>10|TRBV27|TRBJ1-1
AGPGNILEAF